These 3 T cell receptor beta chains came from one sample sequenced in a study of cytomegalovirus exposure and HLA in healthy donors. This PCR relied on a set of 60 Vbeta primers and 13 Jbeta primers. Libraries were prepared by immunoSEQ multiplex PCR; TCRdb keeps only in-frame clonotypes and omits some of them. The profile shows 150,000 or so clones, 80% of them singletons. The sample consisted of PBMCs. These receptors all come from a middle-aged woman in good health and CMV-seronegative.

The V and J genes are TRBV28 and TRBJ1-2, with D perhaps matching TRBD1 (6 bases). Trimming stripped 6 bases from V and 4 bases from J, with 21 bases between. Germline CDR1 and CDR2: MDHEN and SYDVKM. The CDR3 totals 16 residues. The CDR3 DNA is TGTGCCAGCAGCCTCTTCACAGGGTATCGTGCCTATGGCTACACCTTC. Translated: CASSLFTGYRAYGYTF.

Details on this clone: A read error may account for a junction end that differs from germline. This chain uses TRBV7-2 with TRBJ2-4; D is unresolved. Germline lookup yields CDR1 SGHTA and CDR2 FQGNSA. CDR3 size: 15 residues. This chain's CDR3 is CASSYQWAQRNSQYF. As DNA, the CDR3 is TGTGCCAGCAGCTACCAATGGGCTCAGAGAAACAGTCAGTACTTC. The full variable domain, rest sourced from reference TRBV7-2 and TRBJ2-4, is GAGVSQSPSNKVTEKGKDVELRCDPISGHTALYWYRQSLGQGLEFLIYFQGNSAPDKSGLPSDRFSAERTGGSVSTLTIQRTQQEDSAVYLCASSYQWAQRNSQYFGAGTRLSVL.

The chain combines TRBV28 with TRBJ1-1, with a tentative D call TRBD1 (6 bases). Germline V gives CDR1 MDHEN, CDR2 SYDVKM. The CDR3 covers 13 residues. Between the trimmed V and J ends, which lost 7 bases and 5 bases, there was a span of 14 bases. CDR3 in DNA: TGTGCCAGCAACATACAGGGTTGGACTGAAGCTTTCTTT. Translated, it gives CASNIQGWTEAFF.